The rows below give T cell receptor beta chains drawn from one sample of a study of shared clonotypes between healthy human individuals. Clones were read by immunoSEQ multiplex PCR, and TCRdb kept only the in-frame ones, dropping some. The table shows 2 million or so clones, with less than 95% occurring only once. Sequenced sample: naive CD8+ T cells sorted from blood. These receptors were obtained from a man aged 18 to 35 in good health. CDR3s include the opening cysteine and the closing phenylalanine or tryptophan. Fields, in order: D gene, clone size, J gene, V gene, CDR3 protein, CDR3 DNA. A D gene is named only where the DNA matches it firmly. Only some rows state a clone size, as once, few, many or a class for expanded clones.

d_call: TRBD2; clone_size: NA; j_call: TRBJ2-1; v_call: TRBV5-4; cdr3_aa: CASSFSGANEQFF; cdr3_nt: TGTGCCAGCAGCTTCAGCGGGGCCAATGAGCAGTTCTTC
d_call: NA; clone_size: NA; j_call: TRBJ2-1; v_call: TRBV10-1; cdr3_aa: CASSESSAGGIYNEQFF; cdr3_nt: TGCGCCAGCAGTGAGTCGTCCGCAGGGGGGATCTACAATGAGCAGTTCTTC
d_call: NA; clone_size: NA; j_call: TRBJ2-5; v_call: TRBV18; cdr3_aa: CASSLLAQETQYF; cdr3_nt: TGTGCCAGCTCATTACTAGCTCAAGAGACCCAGTACTTC
d_call: TRBD2; clone_size: NA; j_call: TRBJ2-1; v_call: TRBV27; cdr3_aa: CASSLGLAADIDNEQFF; cdr3_nt: TGTGCCAGCAGTTTAGGACTAGCGGCAGACATAGACAATGAGCAGTTCTTC
d_call: NA; clone_size: NA; j_call: TRBJ1-2; v_call: TRBV2; cdr3_aa: CASSGTLAGGYTF; cdr3_nt: TGTGCCAGCAGTGGGACACTAGCGGGTGGCTACACCTTC
d_call: NA; clone_size: NA; j_call: TRBJ2-7; v_call: TRBV19; cdr3_aa: CASSIPGMIEEQYF; cdr3_nt: TGTGCCAGTAGTATTCCAGGGATGATAGAAGAGCAGTACTTC
d_call: NA; clone_size: once; j_call: TRBJ2-1; v_call: TRBV5-1; cdr3_aa: CASSLTAGAHNEQFF; cdr3_nt: TGCGCCAGCAGCTTGACGGCGGGGGCCCACAATGAGCAGTTCTTC
d_call: NA; clone_size: NA; j_call: TRBJ2-2; v_call: TRBV28; cdr3_aa: CASSSYRDLRFGELFF; cdr3_nt: TGTGCCAGCAGTTCGTATCGGGACCTTAGGTTCGGGGAGCTGTTTTTT
d_call: TRBD2; clone_size: NA; j_call: TRBJ2-5; v_call: TRBV7-8; cdr3_aa: CASSSRLAGASLTQETQYF; cdr3_nt: TGTGCCAGCAGCTCCCGACTAGCGGGGGCGAGCCTAACCCAAGAGACCCAGTACTTC
d_call: NA; clone_size: NA; j_call: TRBJ2-2; v_call: TRBV11-2; cdr3_aa: CASSPVNRDNTGELFF; cdr3_nt: TGTGCCAGCAGCCCAGTGAACAGGGATAACACCGGGGAGCTGTTTTTT
d_call: TRBD2; clone_size: NA; j_call: TRBJ2-7; v_call: TRBV6-1; cdr3_aa: CASSWASGTYEQYF; cdr3_nt: TGTGCCAGCAGTTGGGCTAGCGGTACCTACGAGCAGTACTTC
d_call: NA; clone_size: once; j_call: TRBJ1-3; v_call: TRBV5-8; cdr3_aa: CASSLYISGNTIYF; cdr3_nt: TGTGCCAGCAGCTTGTACATCTCTGGAAACACCATATATTTT
d_call: TRBD1; clone_size: NA; j_call: TRBJ2-7; v_call: TRBV28; cdr3_aa: CASSFRGSSYEQYF; cdr3_nt: TGTGCCAGCAGTTTCAGGGGGAGCTCCTACGAGCAGTACTTC
d_call: TRBD2; clone_size: NA; j_call: TRBJ2-5; v_call: TRBV4-1; cdr3_aa: CASSQGVGLAGETQYF; cdr3_nt: TGCGCCAGCAGCCAAGGGGTAGGACTAGCAGGAGAGACCCAGTACTTC
d_call: NA; clone_size: NA; j_call: TRBJ1-4; v_call: TRBV14; cdr3_aa: CASSQVGQIDEKLFF; cdr3_nt: TGTGCCAGCAGCCAAGTAGGACAGATCGATGAAAAACTGTTTTTT
d_call: TRBD2; clone_size: NA; j_call: TRBJ2-3; v_call: TRBV19; cdr3_aa: CASSAGLASTDTQYF; cdr3_nt: TGTGCCAGTAGTGCGGGACTAGCGAGCACAGATACGCAGTATTTT
d_call: NA; clone_size: NA; j_call: TRBJ2-3; v_call: TRBV13; cdr3_aa: CASSPNLPDTQYF; cdr3_nt: TGTGCCAGCAGCCCAAATCTACCAGATACGCAGTATTTT
d_call: NA; clone_size: NA; j_call: TRBJ1-3; v_call: TRBV11-3; cdr3_aa: CASSPRFGDPSGNTIYF; cdr3_nt: TGTGCCAGCAGCCCCCGTTTCGGGGACCCCTCTGGAAACACCATATATTTT
d_call: NA; clone_size: NA; j_call: TRBJ2-5; v_call: TRBV5-6; cdr3_aa: CASSLAGGRETQYF; cdr3_nt: TGTGCCAGCAGCTTGGCAGGGGGGCGGGAGACCCAGTACTTC
d_call: NA; clone_size: NA; j_call: TRBJ2-7; v_call: TRBV7-3; cdr3_aa: CASSYLTGYEQYF; cdr3_nt: TGTGCCAGCAGCTACCTCACAGGCTACGAGCAGTACTTC
d_call: NA; clone_size: NA; j_call: TRBJ2-5; v_call: TRBV9; cdr3_aa: CASSVEGLLSETQYF; cdr3_nt: TGTGCCAGCAGCGTAGAAGGGTTGCTTTCCGAGACCCAGTACTTC
d_call: NA; clone_size: NA; j_call: TRBJ1-2; v_call: TRBV30; cdr3_aa: CAWSKDRGIYGYTF; cdr3_nt: TGTGCCTGGAGTAAGGACCGCGGGATATATGGCTACACCTTC
d_call: TRBD2; clone_size: NA; j_call: TRBJ2-7; v_call: TRBV7-9; cdr3_aa: CASSSSGTGSYEQYF; cdr3_nt: TGTGCCAGCAGCTCTAGCGGGACCGGCTCCTACGAGCAGTACTTC
d_call: NA; clone_size: NA; j_call: TRBJ2-2; v_call: TRBV11-3; cdr3_aa: CASRGRNTGELFF; cdr3_nt: TGTGCCAGCAGGGGCCGAAACACCGGGGAGCTGTTTTTT
d_call: NA; clone_size: NA; j_call: TRBJ1-1; v_call: TRBV28; cdr3_aa: CASSFRVNTEAFF; cdr3_nt: TGTGCCAGCAGTTTCCGGGTCAACACTGAAGCTTTCTTT
d_call: TRBD2; clone_size: NA; j_call: TRBJ2-1; v_call: TRBV6-1; cdr3_aa: CASRRTSGYNEQFF; cdr3_nt: TGTGCCAGCCGCAGGACTAGCGGATACAATGAGCAGTTCTTC
d_call: TRBD1; clone_size: NA; j_call: TRBJ1-4; v_call: TRBV27; cdr3_aa: CASSLVMGQGSEKLFF; cdr3_nt: TGTGCCAGCAGTTTAGTGATGGGACAGGGATCTGAAAAACTGTTTTTT